These 20 T cell receptor beta chains were all obtained from the same sample, sequenced in a study of T cell changes during pregnancy in multiple sclerosis (dated by TCRdb to the late 2010s). The receptor library was made with the immunoSEQ multiplex PCR assay. TCRdb obtained this table from immuneACCESS and retained in-frame rearrangements with V and J assigned. These tables miss some clones; where compared with another copy, unresolved V genes account for less than half of the shortfall, and the remainder is unexplained. This sample comprises some 64,000 clones, about 91% of them detected only once. The ten largest clonotypes hold 2% to 2.5% of the sample. The input for sequencing was peripheral blood, taken in the first trimester of pregnancy. The receptor set was obtained from a female donor with multiple sclerosis, enrolled in a pregnancy study.

The rearrangement uses TRBV6-5 and TRBJ2-5, with a tentative D call TRBD1 (5 bases). CDR1 and CDR2 (germline): MNHEY, SVGAGI. This CDR3 is built from 14 residues. Trimming cost V 4 bases and J 3 bases, with 12 bases left between them. CDR3 region: CASSSIGAEETQYF. The CDR3 DNA reads TGTGCCAGCAGTTCGATTGGGGCCGAAGAGACCCAGTACTTC.

The V call is TRBV5-1, the J call TRBJ1-4; TRBD1 matches 11 bases. CDR1 SGHRS and CDR2 YFSETQ come from the germline V gene. This CDR3 is built from 17 residues. Trimming cost V 0 bases and J 0 bases; bases outside gene matches: 1. CDR3 protein: CASSLEGQGATNEKLFF. DNA for the CDR3: TGCGCCAGCAGCTTGGAGGGACAGGGGGCAACTAATGAAAAACTGTTTTTT.

The rearrangement uses TRBV5-4 and TRBJ2-3, with 7 bases aligning to TRBD1. The V gene's germline CDR1 is SGHNT and CDR2 YYREEE (reference sequence). The V segment lost 8 bases and the J segment 6 bases; nucleotides outside the gene matches: 6. The CDR3 contains 12 residues. CDR3 coding DNA: TGTGCCAGTAGACAGGGTGCCGATACGCAGTATTTT. Translating it yields CASRQGADTQYF.

V gene TRBV28 combines with J gene TRBJ1-5; D is perhaps TRBD1 (5 bases). The germline CDR1 and CDR2 sequences are MDHEN and SYDVKM. Trimming shortened V by 6 bases and J by 5 bases, and 17 bases separated the two germline ends. The CDR3 is 15 residues long. The CDR3 is CASRRGGLAYQPQHF. Written as DNA, the CDR3 is TGTGCCAGCAGACGTGGGGGGTTAGCGTATCAGCCCCAGCATTTT.

The genes are TRBV5-4 and TRBJ2-5; 7 bases map to TRBD1. The J segment lost 11 bases and the V segment lost 5 bases, leaving 12 bases of the junction unmatched. The length of the CDR3 is 13 residues. CDR1 is SGHNT, CDR2 YYREEE, per germline (reference sequence). This CDR3 reads CASSSTGFEKQYF. CDR3 sequence (DNA): TGTGCCAGCAGTTCGACAGGGTTTGAGAAGCAGTACTTC.

This rearrangement joins TRBV5-1 to TRBJ2-4; tentative D call: TRBD2 (5 bases). CDR1 SGHRS and CDR2 YFSETQ come from the germline V gene. The V and J ends lost 5 bases and 10 bases respectively, with 13 bases between them. This CDR3 comprises 12 residues. Here the CDR3 reads CASSFEGGIQYF. The CDR3 nucleotides read TGCGCCAGCAGTTTTGAGGGCGGAATTCAGTACTTC. Filled out from reference TRBV5-1 and TRBJ2-4, the complete variable domain reads KAGVTQTPRYLIKTRGQQVTLSCSPISGHRSVSWYQQTPGQGLQFLFEYFSETQRNKGNFPGRFSGRQFSNSRSEMNVSTLELGDSALYLCASSFEGGIQYFGAGTRLSVL.

The chain joins TRBV6-1 to TRBJ1-5, with 7 positions matching TRBD1. This CDR3 spans 14 amino acids. V dropped 9 bases and J dropped 0; count of bases not matched to a gene: 5. Germline values: CDR1 MNHNS, CDR2 SASEGT. The chain's CDR3 is CASRDRTSNQPQHF. In nucleotides, the CDR3 is TGTGCCAGTAGGGACAGAACTAGCAATCAGCCCCAGCATTTT.

This chain joins TRBV28 and TRBJ1-5; D is uncertain. Germline assignment: CDR1 MDHEN and CDR2 SYDVKM. The CDR3 has 15 residues. V lost 6 bases, J lost 2 bases, and 14 bases lay in between. This chain's CDR3 is CASRGDGSRNQPQHF. The CDR3 bases are TGTGCCAGCAGGGGAGACGGCTCTCGCAATCAGCCCCAGCATTTT.

This clone was counted a single time. The V gene is TRBV28, the J gene TRBJ2-4; 8 bases fit TRBD1. Germline V gives CDR1 MDHEN, CDR2 SYDVKM. The CDR3 extends over 15 amino acids. V shed 1 base and J 8 bases; nucleotides not matched to a gene: 7. The CDR3 loop is CASSLSFDRGYIQYF. DNA for the CDR3: TGTGCCAGCAGTTTATCATTCGACAGGGGATACATTCAGTACTTC. The full variable domain, its missing parts supplied by reference TRBV28 and TRBJ2-4, is DVKVTQSSRYLVKRTGEKVFLECVQDMDHENMFWYRQDPGLGLRLIYFSYDVKMKEKGDIPEGYSVSREKKERFSLILESASTNQTSMYLCASSLSFDRGYIQYFGAGTRLSVL.

J is TRBJ1-2 and V is TRBV6-1; no clear D gene. This CDR3 has 13 residues. Trimming shortened V by 1 base and J by 4 bases, and 7 bases separated the two germline ends. Germline V lookup: CDR1 MNHNS, CDR2 SASEGT. CDR3 sequence (DNA): TGTGCCAGCAGTGAAGACGGACTCTATGGCTACACCTTC. Its protein product is CASSEDGLYGYTF.

This clone has more than one count but fewer than ten. The chain employs TRBV11-1 and TRBJ1-6; D is perhaps TRBD1 (6 bases). The CDR3 sequence is 15 residues long. Germline CDR1 is SGHAT and CDR2 is FQDESV (reference sequence). V was trimmed by 0 bases and J by 7 bases, leaving 10 bases between them. CDR3 residues: CASSLAPGQNSPLHF. In nucleotides, the CDR3 is TGTGCCAGCAGCTTAGCTCCGGGACAAAATTCACCCCTCCACTTT.

This chain uses TRBV19 with TRBJ1-2; possibly TRBD1 for D (5 bases). V lost 3 bases, J lost 4 bases, and 18 bases lay in between. CDR3 length: 16 residues. Germline assignment: CDR1 LNHDA and CDR2 SQIVND (reference sequence). CDR3 sequence (DNA): TGTGCCAGTAGTATCCCAGGGAGGGTATCCCTCTATGGCTACACCTTC. The encoded protein is CASSIPGRVSLYGYTF.

This chain uses TRBV7-7 with TRBJ1-1; tentatively, D is TRBD1 (5 bases). This CDR3 contains 13 residues. Trimming left V 1 base short and J 3 bases short, with 6 bases between. Germline CDR1 SSHAT, CDR2 FNYEAQ (reference sequence). The CDR3 spells CASSLVQDTEAFF. The CDR3 DNA reads as TGTGCCAGCAGCTTAGTACAGGACACTGAAGCTTTCTTT.

V usage is TRBV19 and J usage is TRBJ2-7; 7 nucleotides align to TRBD1. This CDR3 comprises 15 residues. Trimming at V came to 6 bases and at J to 0 bases, leaving 8 bases not matched to a gene. Germline V gene sequence: CDR1 LNHDA, CDR2 SQIVND (reference sequence). Written as DNA, the CDR3 is TGTGCCAGTAGCCCGAGGGGGCTACCCTCCTACGAGCAGTACTTC. Protein sequence: CASSPRGLPSYEQYF.

V is TRBV6-1 and J is TRBJ1-2, with 8 bases identical to TRBD1. The CDR3 totals 14 residues. The junction had 5 bases not matched to a gene; V was cut back by 1 base and J by 7 bases. Germline assignment: CDR1 MNHNS and CDR2 SASEGT. The CDR3 loop reads CASSEGVRGLGYTF. The CDR3 DNA reads as TGTGCCAGCAGTGAAGGGGTCAGGGGGCTTGGCTACACCTTC.

The chain carries TRBV7-9 and TRBJ1-1; 7 bases are shared with TRBD1. CDR1 and CDR2 from the germline V gene are SEHNR and FQNEAQ (reference sequence). This CDR3 spans 13 amino acids. V gave up 5 bases and J gave up 5 bases; unmatched junction bases: 5. The CDR3 is CASSLQGRTEAFF. For the CDR3, the DNA is TGTGCCAGCAGCCTACAGGGGAGGACTGAAGCTTTCTTT. The full variable domain, in which reference TRBV7-9 and TRBJ1-1 provide the parts outside the CDR3, is DTGVSQNPRHKITKRGQNVTFRCDPISEHNRLYWYRQTLGQGPEFLTYFQNEAQLEKSRLLSDRFSAERPKGSFSTLEIQRTEQGDSAMYLCASSLQGRTEAFFGQGTRLTVV.

The CDR3 DNA sequence: TGTGCCAGCAGATTAGCCGGGACAGACAACTATGGCTACACCTTC. Its translation is CASRLAGTDNYGYTF. The chain carries TRBV28 and TRBJ1-2; TRBD1 agrees at 7 bases. CDR3 length: 15 amino acids. Germline lookup yields CDR1 MDHEN and CDR2 SYDVKM. With 6 bases clipped from V and 2 bases from J, the junction kept 9 bases outside the gene matches.

This chain connects TRBV10-3 to TRBJ2-5; 7 positions agree with TRBD1. This CDR3 is 11 amino acids long. The germline V gene has CDR1 ENHRY and CDR2 SYGVKD. This chain's CDR3 is CASGGSETQYF. CDR3 in DNA: TGTGCTTCAGGGGGTTCGGAGACCCAGTACTTC.

This clone was detected only once. The chain links TRBV25-1 to TRBJ1-2; tentative D call: TRBD1 (6 bases). This CDR3 is built from 15 residues. CDR1 is MGHDK, CDR2 SYGVNS, per germline. The ends were cut back, 4 bases at V and 6 bases at J, with 18 bases in the middle. The CDR3 bases are TGTGCCAGCAGTGGTTGGAAGGGGGGGCGAGATGGCTACACCTTC. It is translated as CASSGWKGGRDGYTF.

This clone was seen only once. In DNA, the CDR3 is TGTGCCAGCAGCGAGGGGGGGGGCCATGGATATCAGCCCCAGCATTTT. This encodes CASSEGGGHGYQPQHF. The genes are TRBV9 and TRBJ1-5; a weak D match, TRBD1 (6 bases). The length of the CDR3 is 16 residues. From germline, CDR1 is SGDLS and CDR2 YYNGEE. V was shortened by 3 bases and J by 5 bases, with 18 bases between the two germline ends.